The rows below give T cell receptor beta chains drawn from one sample of a study of blood T cell repertoires in COVID-19. The method was immunoSEQ multiplex PCR; TCRdb's version includes in-frame clones alone and lacks a portion of them. The sample has 37,000 or so clones; 65% to 80% are singletons. Source material: peripheral blood. Source of these receptors: a man aged 55 to 70 with active COVID-19. Each CDR3 is given with its conserved first and last residue. The D gene is left open where the match is weak. A row's size may be missing; if present it is once, few, many or a size class.

>TRBD1|.|TRBJ1-2|TRBV4-3
TGCGCCAGCAGCCGGGGACAGGGGAATGGCTACACCTTC
CASSRGQGNGYTF
>.|.|TRBJ2-2|TRBV5-1
TGCGCCAGCAGCTTGTACGGGACACAATTCAACACCGGGGAGCTGTTTTTT
CASSLYGTQFNTGELFF
>.|once|TRBJ2-1|TRBV9
TGTGCCAGCAGCGTAGGGGGGGGCCCTTACAGCTCCTACAATGAGCAGTTCTTC
CASSVGGGPYSSYNEQFF
>.|.|TRBJ2-1|TRBV19
TGTGCCAGTAGTCCGTCTACCTACAATGAGCAGTTCTTC
CASSPSTYNEQFF
>.|few|TRBJ2-1|TRBV11-2
TGTGCCAGCAGCTCTCTACGTGCCCAAGACTACAATGAGCAGTTCTTC
CASSSLRAQDYNEQFF
>.|few|TRBJ1-1|TRBV2
TGTGCCAGCAGTGTTCAGGGATCCCCTGACGCTTTCTTT
CASSVQGSPDAFF
>TRBD1|.|TRBJ1-1|TRBV6-5
TGTGCCAGCAGTCACGGACAGGGCACTGAAGCTTTCTTT
CASSHGQGTEAFF
>.|.|TRBJ1-2|TRBV21-1
TGTGCCAGCAGCGCAGGGAATGGCTACACCTTC
CASSAGNGYTF
>TRBD2|.|TRBJ2-1|TRBV5-1
TGCGCCAGCACCAGCGGGGGGTTATCGTACAATGAGCAGTTCTTC
CASTSGGLSYNEQFF
>TRBD2|.|TRBJ2-1|TRBV25-1
TGTGCCAGCAGTGCACCGGGACTAGCGGCATACAATGAGCAGTTCTTC
CASSAPGLAAYNEQFF
>.|.|TRBJ1-3|TRBV6-5
TGTGCCAGCAGTATCCAGTACTCTGGAAACACCATATATTTT
CASSIQYSGNTIYF
>TRBD2|.|TRBJ2-5|TRBV27
TGTGCCAGCAGTTGGTCGGGACTACCAGAGACCCAGTACTTC
CASSWSGLPETQYF
>TRBD1|few|TRBJ1-5|TRBV5-4
TGTGCCAGCAGCGTGGGGGGACAGCTCAATCAGCCCCAGCATTTT
CASSVGGQLNQPQHF
>.|few|TRBJ1-1|TRBV7-9
TGTGCCAGCAGCTTTGGCAACGAAGCTTTCTTT
CASSFGNEAFF
>.|.|TRBJ1-5|TRBV24-1
TGTGCCACCAGTGTCGGACATGAAGAGCCCCAGCATTTT
CATSVGHEEPQHF
>TRBD2|once|TRBJ2-1|TRBV25-1
TGTGCCAGCAGTCCAAGCGGGGGGGGTTACAATGAGCAGTTCTTC
CASSPSGGGYNEQFF
>TRBD1|.|TRBJ1-1|TRBV11-2
TGTGCCAGCAGCTTAGTACAGGGGGCAACTGAAGCTTTCTTT
CASSLVQGATEAFF
>.|.|TRBJ1-2|TRBV19
TGTGCCAGTAGGGCTCTTCAGGGTACCGGCAGCTACACCTTC
CASRALQGTGSYTF
>.|.|TRBJ2-7|TRBV9
TGTGCCAGCAGCGTAGCTCCAGAAACCTACGAGCAGTACTTC
CASSVAPETYEQYF
>TRBD2|.|TRBJ2-3|TRBV19
TGTGCCAGTAGTATCCGACTAGCGGGAGGGCCCCCACAAGATACGCAGTATTTT
CASSIRLAGGPPQDTQYF
>.|.|TRBJ1-1|TRBV14
TGTGCCAGCAGCCAAAGATTCGGGCAGGGTTACACTGAAGCTTTCTTT
CASSQRFGQGYTEAFF
>.|.|TRBJ2-2|TRBV19
TGTGCCAGTAGTACTCCCCTGCGGGGGGAGCTGTTTTTT
CASSTPLRGELFF
>TRBD2|.|TRBJ2-5|TRBV5-1
TGCGCCAGCAGCTTGAGGCTAGCGGGAGGGCAAGAGACCCAGTACTTC
CASSLRLAGGQETQYF
>.|.|TRBJ1-2|TRBV5-5
TGTGCCAGCAGCCCCCGGGTCCTGGCCCAGTTCTATGGCTACACCTTC
CASSPRVLAQFYGYTF
>.|few|TRBJ2-2|TRBV4-3
TGCGCCAGCAGCCAGGCCTGGGGGGCGAACACCGGGGAGCTGTTTTTT
CASSQAWGANTGELFF
>.|.|TRBJ2-3|TRBV11-3
TGTGCCAGCAGCAACCGGGACTCCGGCACAGATACGCAGTATTTT
CASSNRDSGTDTQYF
>.|once|TRBJ2-5|TRBV10-1
TGCGCCAGCAGTGAGGCGGCAGGGGCGATGGAGACCCAGTACTTC
CASSEAAGAMETQYF
>TRBD2|.|TRBJ2-1|TRBV11-3
TGTGCCAGCAGCTTAGTCGGAGCGGGAGCGCTCAATGAGCAGTTCTTC
CASSLVGAGALNEQFF
>.|few|TRBJ1-1|TRBV28
TGTGCCAGCAGTTTCAGGGTGTATACTGAAGCTTTCTTT
CASSFRVYTEAFF
>TRBD2|.|TRBJ2-7|TRBV30
TGTGCCTGGAGAGCCGGGACTAGCGTCTCCTACGAGCAGTACTTC
CAWRAGTSVSYEQYF
>TRBD2|.|TRBJ2-5|TRBV25-1
TGTGCCAGCAGTGAATCAGGCGGGGGGTCCCAAGAGACCCAGTACTTC
CASSESGGGSQETQYF
>.|.|TRBJ1-5|TRBV5-1
TGCGCCAGCAGCAGTGACAGAGATCAGCCCCAGCATTTT
CASSSDRDQPQHF
>TRBD1|.|TRBJ1-1|TRBV19
TGTGCCAGTAGTATAGGTTGGGACAGCCACACTGAAGCTTTCTTT
CASSIGWDSHTEAFF
>.|.|TRBJ1-1|TRBV6-5
TGTGCCAGCACCACCGGACAGCTGAACACTGAAGCTTTCTTT
CASTTGQLNTEAFF
>.|.|TRBJ2-2|TRBV9
TGTGCCAGCAGCCTCCGGAGATCGGGCGGGGAGCTGTTTTTT
CASSLRRSGGELFF
>TRBD2|.|TRBJ2-1|TRBV6-5
TGTGCCAGCAGTTCCAGCGGGAGCTCCTACAATGAGCAGTTCTTC
CASSSSGSSYNEQFF
>TRBD2|.|TRBJ2-7|TRBV6-5
TGTGCCAGCAGGGGACTAGCCCACGAGCAGTACTTC
CASRGLAHEQYF
>.|.|TRBJ1-2|TRBV6-6
TGTGCCAGCAGTCTCAGGGAAGGCTACACCTTC
CASSLREGYTF
>.|.|TRBJ1-3|TRBV6-6
TGTGCCAGCAGTTACCCTGCAGGGAACTCTGGAAACACCATATATTTT
CASSYPAGNSGNTIYF
>TRBD1|.|TRBJ2-7|TRBV9
TGTGCCAGCAGCGAGGGACAGGGTGGCCCCTACGAGCAGTACTTC
CASSEGQGGPYEQYF